The clone carrying this T cell receptor (beta chain) was seen at least ten times. The ends were cut back, 6 bases at V and 0 bases at J, with 15 bases in the middle. This CDR3 is built from 15 residues. The V gene's germline CDR1 is MNHEY and CDR2 SMNVEV (reference sequence). How the authors handled the data: It was from reference gene primer amplification that nucleated cell counts were estimated. TCRdb's table, derived via immunoSEQ multiplex PCR, lists solely in-frame clones and lacks some. D and trimming were read from the DNA, whereas the V and J calls and clone size are those reported in that table. The sample shows some 180,000 clones, 70% to 80% of them seen only once. This sample is part of a study of blood T cell repertoires in COVID-19. The wider study: Both acute and convalescent COVID-19 samples were obtained from the United States, Italy and Spain.

The source is a woman between 45 and 65 years old with active or convalescent COVID-19. Sequencing was done on a sample of peripheral blood. The chain employs TRBV27 and TRBJ2-7; D is perhaps TRBD2 (5 bases). The CDR3 nucleotides are TGTGCCAGCAGCCTCCGTGAGGGTAGCTCCTACGAGCAGTACTTC. Its translation is CASSLREGSSYEQYF.